The 30 T cell receptor beta chains below were found in one sample sequenced in a study of tumor-infiltrating lymphocytes in primary liver carcinoma. Synthesis of TCR beta cDNA was carried out from approximately 0.55 ug total RNA with a constant-region primer. Libraries for TCR beta were built through three nested multiplex PCR rounds, which together made up a slightly modified ARM-PCR procedure. Rounds one and two of PCR, each of about 10 cycles, were primed with TRBV1-TRBV30 forward primers and a C-beta reverse primer. In TCRdb, the multiplex PCR reads were re-called with MiXCR into one record per CDR3 protein. The sample consists of about 44,000 distinct CDR3 sequences, 75% of them appearing once. Without any cell sorting, about 20-32 mg of bulk tissue yielded co-extracted RNA and DNA. Sequencing used tumor-adjacent normal liver tissue. The receptors here all came from a woman younger than 45 with primary liver carcinoma and hepatitis B virus infection.

Regarding this clonotype: At one end, the junction sequence differs from germline, possibly due to a read error. The chain combines TRBV29-1 with TRBJ2-5; 8 positions agree with TRBD2. This CDR3 contains 14 residues. Germline V gene data show CDR1 as SQVTM and CDR2 as ANQGSEA. The CDR3 is CSVGKDSPGGTRYF. In DNA form, the CDR3 reads TGCAGCGTTGGTAAGGACAGTCCGGGAGGGACCCGGTACTTC.

This clonotype has just a few counts. The V call is TRBV15, the J call TRBJ2-4, with TRBD1 matching over 7 bases. V was clipped by 6 bases and J by 8 bases; unmatched bases: 7. This CDR3 comprises 13 residues. The germline V gene has CDR1 LNHNV and CDR2 YYDKDF (reference sequence). The CDR3, as DNA: TGTGCCACCAGGCCGGGGACAGCGGACATTCAGTACTTC. Residues: CATRPGTADIQYF.

On this clonotype: This CDR3 fails to terminate in the conserved phenylalanine or tryptophan, so it likely reflects a read error. The genes are TRBV10-3 and TRBJ2-3; D not resolved. Deletions cut 5 bases from V and 3 bases from J, with 6 bases between. CDR1 and CDR2 from the germline V gene are ENHRY and SYGVKD. This CDR3 is built from 12 residues. For the CDR3, the DNA is TGTGCCATCAGTAAACAGACAGATACGCAGTATCTT. Translating it yields CAISKQTDTQYL.

On this clonotype itself: The junction differs from germline at one of its ends, possibly a read error. The rearrangement uses TRBV4-3 and TRBJ1-2; D not resolved. Germline CDR1 LGHNA, CDR2 YSLEER. CDR3 size: 14 residues. The CDR3 nucleotides are TGCACCAGCAGCGCTGAGTTGGAGGTCTATGACTACACCTTC. This encodes CTSSAELEVYDYTF.

Comment on this clonotype: A junction boundary mismatches the germline segment, possibly from a read error. This rearrangement joins TRBV6-5 to TRBJ2-6; TRBD2 is a possible D gene (6 bases). Per the germline V gene, CDR1 is MNHEY and CDR2 is SVGAGI. This CDR3 is built from 14 residues. The CDR3 region is CASSWDSGANVLTF. The CDR3 DNA is TGTGCCAGCAGTTGGGACTCTGGGGCCAACGTTCTGACATTC.

Details on this clonotype: One end of the junction fails to match germline, which may point to a read error. V is TRBV6-2 or TRBV6-3 and J is TRBJ1-5; 8 bases are a match to TRBD1. The germline V gene encodes CDR1 MNHEY and CDR2 SVGEGT. This CDR3 comprises 16 residues. CDR3 DNA sequence: TGTGCCAGTAGTTACTCGGCGTGGACAGGGAATGAGCCCCAGCATTTT. Its protein is CASSYSAWTGNEPQHF.

This clonotype was detected once. The conserved closing phenylalanine or tryptophan is absent in this CDR3, likely reflecting a read error. The chain has TRBV5-6 and TRBJ2-6, with D perhaps TRBD1 (6 bases). This CDR3 contains 17 residues. In germline, CDR1 is SGHDT, CDR2 YYEEEE. The CDR3 here is CASSQDSSFSEANVLTS. Here the CDR3 DNA reads TGTGCCAGCAGCCAGGACAGTAGCTTCTCTGAGGCCAACGTCCTGACTTCC.

Notes on this clonotype: A read error may produce the germline difference seen at one junction end. This chain joins TRBV11-3 and TRBJ2-3; maybe TRBD2 (5 bases). The length of the CDR3 is 12 residues. The germline CDR1 and CDR2 sequences are SGHNT and YENEEA. CDR3 DNA sequence: TGTGCCATTAGCGCCACCACAGTTACGCAGTATTTT. This translates into CAISATTVTQYF.

Comments on this clonotype: Just one base apart from a much larger clone, this may be a read error. The chain links TRBV14 to TRBJ2-7; D possibly corresponds to TRBD2 (6 bases). Germline CDR1 reads SGHDN; CDR2 reads FVKESK. Between the trimmed V and J ends, which lost 2 bases and 2 bases, there was a span of 13 bases. This CDR3 has 15 residues. The CDR3 coding sequence is TGTGCCAGCAGCCAAATGGGATGGGGGGCCTACGAGCAGTACTTC. Protein sequence: CASSQMGWGAYEQYF.

V is TRBV6-2 or TRBV6-3 and J is TRBJ2-1, with a weak D call TRBD1 (5 bases). CDR3 length: 16 residues. Germline CDR1 and CDR2: MNHEY and SVGEGT. V was cut by 6 bases and J by 6 bases, with 21 bases left in between. The CDR3 loop is CASSPQPRGHCNEQFF. The CDR3 coding sequence is TGTGCCAGCAGCCCCCAACCGCGAGGACACTGCAATGAGCAGTTCTTC.

On this clonotype itself: One end of the junction is discordant with germline, which a read error may explain. The chain carries TRBV14 and TRBJ2-5; the D gene is possibly TRBD2 (5 bases). From germline, CDR1 is SGHDN and CDR2 FVKESK. The CDR3 has 15 residues. Here the CDR3 reads CASSQGMHWGETQYF. CDR3 DNA sequence: TGTGCCAGCAGCCAAGGGATGCACTGGGGAGAGACACAGTACTTC.

Comment on this clonotype: The junction shows a germline mismatch at one end, possibly a read error. The V gene is TRBV4-1, the J gene TRBJ2-6; TRBD1 might be the D (6 bases). This CDR3 contains 15 residues. Looked up from germline, CDR1 is MGHRA and CDR2 is YSYEKL. The CDR3 DNA follows: TGCGCCAGCAACCAAGGGACATATGGGGCCAACGTCCTGACTTTC. Encoded protein: CASNQGTYGANVLTF.

The chain carries TRBV18 and TRBJ1-4; D uncertain. This CDR3 spans 13 amino acids. V lost 3 bases and J lost 8, with 10 bases in between. Germline V lookup: CDR1 KGHSH, CDR2 LQKENI. CDR3 sequence: CASSPTVGEKLFF. CDR3 nucleotides: TGTGCCAGCTCACCCACAGTAGGGGAAAAACTGTTTTTT.

About this clonotype: One end of the junction does not line up with germline, which may come from a read error. The chain couples TRBV7-8 to TRBJ2-1; D call uncertain. CDR1 SGHVS and CDR2 FQNEAQ come from the germline V gene. CDR3 length: 12 amino acids. CDR3 sequence: CASSLGLYEQSF. The CDR3 bases are TGTGCCAGCAGTTTAGGGCTGTATGAGCAGTCCTTC. The full variable domain, its missing parts supplied by reference TRBV7-8 and TRBJ2-1, is GAGVSQSPRYKVAKRGQDVALRCDPISGHVSLFWYQQALGQGPEFLTYFQNEAQLDKSGLPSDRFFAERPEGSVSTLKIQRTQQEDSAVYLCASSLGLYEQSFGPGTRLTVL.

As for this clonotype: Sequence at one end of the junction differs from germline and may be a read error. The chain is built from TRBV7-8 and TRBJ2-3; TRBD1 matches at 7 bases. The CDR3 loop spans 17 amino acids. Looked up from germline, CDR1 is SGHVS and CDR2 is FQNEAQ. The DNA for the CDR3 is TGTGCCAGAAGCTTACCCTGGGACAGTGGGGCGACAGATACGCAGTATTTT. Its translation: CARSLPWDSGATDTQYF.

This clonotype was observed a handful of times. One end of the junction does not line up with germline, which may come from a read error. The V and J genes are TRBV29-1 and TRBJ1-1; 11 bases are shared with TRBD1. This CDR3 is 17 amino acids long. Germline-derived CDR1 and CDR2 are SQVTM and ANQGSEA. The CDR3 loop is CSVVGTGGLTMNTDAFF. CDR3 in DNA: TGCAGCGTCGTAGGGACAGGGGGGCTGACCATGAACACTGATGCTTTCTTT.

Concerning this clonotype: A much more abundant neighbour one base away suggests this may be a read error. The genes are TRBV28 and TRBJ1-1; 8 bases agree with TRBD1. Trimming took 8 bases from V and 1 from J; bases not matched to a gene: 9. In germline, CDR1 is MDHEN, CDR2 SYDVKM. The CDR3 totals 15 residues. The CDR3 reads CASASFRGPNTEAFF. The CDR3 coding sequence is TGTGCCAGCGCGTCTTTCAGGGGGCCGAACACTGAAGCTTTCTTT.

Notes on this clonotype: At one end, the junction sequence differs from germline, possibly due to a read error. DNA for the CDR3: TGCAGTGTTGTGGGCGGGAGCATAGATACGCAGTATTTT. Translated: CSVVGGSIDTQYF. The chain is built from TRBV29-1 and TRBJ2-3; TRBD2 aligns across 7 bases. Germline V gene lookup returns CDR1 SQVTM and CDR2 ANQGSEA. The length of the CDR3 is 13 residues.

This clonotype showed up many times. The chain has TRBV7-9 and TRBJ2-3, with TRBD2 matching over 10 bases. Germline CDR1 reads SEHNR; CDR2 reads FQNEAQ (reference sequence). This CDR3 contains 17 residues. With 5 bases clipped from V and 3 bases from J, the junction kept 11 bases outside the gene matches. The DNA for the CDR3 is TGTGCCAGCAGCCCTGGGGCTAGCGGGAGTAGGACAGATACGCAGTATTTT. Translating gives CASSPGASGSRTDTQYF. The full variable domain, completed using reference TRBV7-9 and TRBJ2-3, is DTGVSQNPRHKITKRGQNVTFRCDPISEHNRLYWYRQTLGQGPEFLTYFQNEAQLEKSRLLSDRFSAERPKGSFSTLEIQRTEQGDSAMYLCASSPGASGSRTDTQYFGPGTRLTVL.

To note about this clonotype: The CDR3 carries no conserved terminal phenylalanine or tryptophan, so it likely arises from a read error. The chain carries TRBV10-2 and TRBJ2-5, with D perhaps matching TRBD1 or TRBD2 (5 bases each). Germline V CDR1 and CDR2: WSHSY, SAAADI. The CDR3 is made up of 15 amino acids. The CDR3: CVSSDGGGTQETQYL. DNA of the CDR3: TGCGTCAGCAGTGATGGGGGTGGGACCCAAGAGACCCAGTACTTA.

The rearrangement joins TRBV21-1 to TRBJ2-7; the D call of TRBD1 is as the table states it, not checked on the DNA. TRBV21-1 is a pseudogene segment. This CDR3 has 14 residues. In DNA, the CDR3 is TGTGCCAGCAGCTCCCCGGAGGCCACCTACCAGCAGTACTTC. The encoded protein is CASSSPEATYQQYF.

This clonotype showed up many times. The chain has TRBV29-1 and TRBJ2-5; TRBD1 agrees at 7 bases. The CDR3 contains 13 residues. V lost 6 bases and J lost 1; bases outside the gene matches: 5. CDR1 is SQVTM, CDR2 ANQGSEA, per germline. The CDR3 is CSVTGTAQETQYF. The CDR3 DNA reads as TGCAGCGTGACCGGGACAGCCCAAGAGACCCAGTACTTC.

The chain uses TRBV7-8 and TRBJ2-1, with 9 bases matching TRBD1. Trimming removed 7 bases from V and 5 bases from J; junction bases left unmatched: 9. This CDR3 has 15 residues. Germline lookup yields CDR1 SGHVS and CDR2 FQNEAQ. As DNA, the CDR3 is TGTGCCAGCAACTCCGGACAGGGGAGGGACAATGAGCAGTTCTTC. Translation gives CASNSGQGRDNEQFF.

Worth noting for this clonotype: Here the CDR3 omits its conserved ending phenylalanine or tryptophan, so a read error is the likely source. The chain combines TRBV6-1 with TRBJ2-1; TRBD2 agrees at 7 bases. V was clipped by 4 bases and J by 8 bases; unmatched bases: 8. The germline CDR1 and CDR2 sequences are MNHNS and SASEGT. CDR3 length: 14 amino acids. CDR3 in amino acids: CASSGDYPRDEQFV. The CDR3 DNA is TGTGCCAGCAGTGGGGACTACCCTAGGGATGAGCAGTTCGTT.

As to this clonotype: Because it lacks the conserved phenylalanine or tryptophan at the end, this CDR3 is likely a read error. The chain's CDR3 is CAGSSYDYEQYL. CDR3 DNA: TGTGCCGGCAGTTCCTACGACTACGAGCAGTACTTA. This chain uses TRBV11-2 with TRBJ2-7; D uncertain. Germline V CDR1 and CDR2: SGHAT, FQNNGV. This CDR3 comprises 12 residues.

V and J are TRBV11-3 and TRBJ1-1; 8 nucleotides align to TRBD1. Germline V lookup: CDR1 SGHNT, CDR2 YENEEA. J lost 13 bases, V lost 11 bases, and 24 bases had no gene match. This CDR3 has 15 amino acids. This CDR3 is CASGQGALISTGVFF. The DNA for the CDR3 is TGTGCCTCCGGTCAGGGGGCGCTAATCTCCACTGGAGTTTTCTTT.

As concerns this clonotype: Since a much larger clone is just one base distant, this may be a read error. This chain connects TRBV28 to TRBJ2-5, with TRBD2 identical over 9 bases. The CDR3 length is 14 residues. Trimming cost V 4 bases and J 3 bases; bases outside gene matches: 3. Per the germline V gene, CDR1 is MDHEN and CDR2 is SYDVKM. For the CDR3, the DNA is TGTGCCAGCAGTTCGCGACTAGCGGAAGAGACCCAGTACTTC. Its protein is CASSSRLAEETQYF.

Notes on this clonotype: A junction boundary mismatches the germline segment, possibly from a read error. V and J are TRBV12-3 or TRBV12-4 and TRBJ1-6; no clear D gene. The CDR3 totals 15 residues. CDR3 in amino acids: CASSFGGSYNSPFHF. For the CDR3, the DNA is TGTGCCAGCAGTTTCGGAGGGTCCTATAATTCACCCTTCCACTTT.

Note on this clonotype: One junction end disagrees with the germline gene, perhaps due to a read error. This chain joins TRBV5-1 and TRBJ2-7, with D tentatively TRBD1 (6 bases). Germline loops: CDR1 SGHRS, CDR2 YFSETQ. The CDR3 has 14 residues. The CDR3 sequence: CASGFQGPPYEQYF. The CDR3 coding sequence is TGCGCCAGCGGCTTCCAGGGGCCCCCCTACGAGCAGTACTTC.

At least ten counts were recorded for this clonotype. It may be a read error: a sequence one base away is much more abundant. This chain's CDR3 is CASSLSHEQYF. The CDR3 DNA sequence: TGTGCCAGCAGCTTATCCCACGAGCAGTACTTC. The genes are TRBV7-8 and TRBJ2-7; D remains unclear. Germline V CDR1 and CDR2: SGHVS, FQNEAQ. V lost 2 bases and J lost 5, with 4 bases in between. The CDR3 runs 11 residues.